The clone carrying this T cell receptor beta chain was recorded only once. Antigen unknown. The sample belongs to a study of immune evolution from preneoplasia to lung adenocarcinoma. Points from the study as a whole: Top clone frequencies peaked in normal lung, apparently declining through invasive adenocarcinoma. Normal lung had highest clonality; later lesions appeared denser, more diverse.

Between 2014 and 2017, patients underwent resection in Japan or China. Each case's diagnosis was confirmed by two pathologists on H&E. Deletions cut 2 bases from V and 7 bases from J, with 6 bases between. This CDR3 region has 11 residues. From germline, CDR1 is DFQATT and CDR2 SNEGSKA (reference sequence). Sequenced by immunoSEQ multiplex PCR; TCRdb stores in-frame clones only, minus some. The sample lists some 5,500 clones, around 88% occurring once. This TCR derives from a person aged 50-75 years with lung adenocarcinoma. The source material was FFPE invasive lung adenocarcinoma tissue. V usage is TRBV20-1 and J usage is TRBJ1-3, with D unclear. CDR3 protein: CSARRGNTIYF. In nucleotides, the CDR3 is TGCAGTGCTAGACGTGGGAACACCATATATTTT.